The next 4 T cell receptor beta chains were all read from a single sample in a study of lymphopenia after photon versus proton radiotherapy. Generated by immunoSEQ multiplex PCR, the TCRdb table keeps only in-frame clones and is missing some. This sample has about 65,000 clones, with 75% to 90% found just once. Sequencing was performed on peripheral blood, taken from a patient treated with proton-based radiotherapy. These receptor sequences come from a man older than 75 with esophageal cancer.

The J gene is TRBJ2-3, the V gene TRBV4-3; either TRBD1 or TRBD2 may supply D (5 bases each). V lost 0 bases, J lost 1 base, and 17 bases lay in between. Germline loops: CDR1 LGHNA, CDR2 YSLEER. This CDR3 is 18 amino acids long. The chain's CDR3 is CASSQELGVGYGTDTQYF. The CDR3 region has the DNA TGCGCCAGCAGCCAAGAATTGGGGGTGGGGTACGGCACAGATACGCAGTATTTT.

The rearrangement uses TRBV5-6 and TRBJ2-7; D unresolved. V dropped 4 bases and J dropped 2 bases, with 10 bases sitting between them. The CDR3 has 13 residues. Germline V lookup: CDR1 SGHDT, CDR2 YYEEEE. In DNA, the CDR3 is TGTGCCAGCAGCCTAGGACGGACCTACGAGCAGTACTTC. The encoded protein is CASSLGRTYEQYF.

The chain uses TRBV5-8 and TRBJ1-2; a weak D match, TRBD1 (6 bases). Trimming left V 4 bases short and J 6 bases short, with 22 bases between. This CDR3 comprises 16 residues. Germline V gene data show CDR1 as SGHTS and CDR2 as YDEGEE. The CDR3 protein is CASSPYELQGIDGYTF. The CDR3 coding sequence is TGTGCCAGCAGCCCATACGAACTACAGGGAATTGATGGCTACACCTTC.

The CDR3 sequence: CASSPGRNNQPQHF. CDR3 nucleotides: TGTGCCAGCAGTCCTGGACGGAACAATCAGCCCCAGCATTTT. J is TRBJ1-5 and V is TRBV6-5; D call uncertain. This CDR3 region has 14 residues. Germline loops: CDR1 MNHEY, CDR2 SVGAGI. Trimming took off 5 bases at V and 3 bases at J, with 11 bases between the two ends.